This TCR beta chain is from a study of blood T cells in healthy people across ages. This clonotype was seen ten or more times. Its antigen is unidentified. Broader study findings: In older individuals, TCR beta diversity per million T cells was lower, falling roughly linearly with age. Using unsorted PBMCs precluded a conclusive naive versus antigen-experienced comparison.

The V and J ends lost 3 bases and 3 bases, in that order; junction bases with no gene match: 8. The length of the CDR3 is 15 residues. Per germline, CDR1 LGHNA and CDR2 YSLEER. A second PCR of roughly 7 to 11 cycles used a sample-barcoded 5' primer and a J-beta primer mix. There were at least 2.5 million CDR3-containing paired-end reads obtained from each sample. TCRdb recomputed calls from the 5' RACE reads with MiXCR, one row per CDR3 protein. The profile shows about 800,000 distinct CDR3 sequences, 20% to 25% of them singletons. The data were also submitted as part of a second study, on T cells of mothers and their children. As that study records: The yield was over 8 million TCR beta CDR3 reads from each mother and roughly 3 million from each child.

Sequencing was done on a sample of blood. This rearrangement joins TRBV4-3 to TRBJ2-7; 7 nucleotides line up with TRBD1. The sequence was obtained from a boy aged 5 to 17 in good health. CDR3 protein: CASSQKGAEGYEQYF. The CDR3 DNA reads as TGCGCCAGCAGCCAGAAGGGGGCAGAGGGCTACGAGCAGTACTTC.